These 17 T cell receptor beta chains share one sample of origin, sequenced in a study of cytomegalovirus exposure and HLA in healthy donors (dated by TCRdb to about 2017). The library was generated by the immunoSEQ multiplex PCR assay. The multiplex PCR relied on a mix of 60 forward primers for TCR Vbeta segments and 13 reverse primers for TCR Jbeta segments. The table comes from immuneACCESS by way of TCRdb, which keeps in-frame sequences with V and J called. Part of the clones is missing from these tables; in studies checked, under half for an unresolved V gene and the rest for unknown reasons. For this sample there are 60,000 or so clones; about 72% appear just once. The top ten clonotypes cover about 3.6% of the sample. Sequences were obtained from PBMCs. The receptor source for this set is a woman in her 40s in good health and CMV-seropositive.

The CDR3 protein is CASSAGTGANIQYF. The CDR3 DNA is TGTGCCAGCAGCGCGGGGACAGGAGCGAACATTCAGTACTTC. The J gene is TRBJ2-4, the V gene TRBV9; 8 bases are a match to TRBD1. CDR1 is SGDLS and CDR2 is YYNGEE in the germline V gene. This CDR3 contains 14 residues. J gave up 7 bases and V 3 bases, and 6 bases lay outside the gene matches.

This rearrangement joins TRBV25-1 to TRBJ1-5; D uncertain. The CDR3 contains 13 residues. V gave up 4 bases and J gave up 2 bases, with 6 bases separating them. The germline gives CDR1 MGHDK, CDR2 SYGVNS. The CDR3 region is CASSGAGNQPQHF. In nucleotides, the CDR3 is TGTGCCAGCAGTGGGGCCGGCAATCAGCCCCAGCATTTT.

The J gene is TRBJ1-2, the V gene TRBV6-1; D perhaps matches TRBD1 (6 bases). This CDR3 comprises 15 residues. Germline CDR1 reads MNHNS; CDR2 reads SASEGT. The V end lost 5 bases, the J end lost 8 bases, and 21 bases lay between the germline ends. As DNA, the CDR3 is TGTGCCAGCAGTAGGTTACTGGACAGCCTAGGAGGCTACACCTTC. The encoded protein is CASSRLLDSLGGYTF.

The CDR3 loop reads CASSLAGTGDYEQYF. As DNA, the CDR3 is TGTGCCAGCAGCTTGGCCGGGACAGGGGACTACGAGCAGTACTTC. The V and J genes are TRBV5-5 and TRBJ2-7; 10 positions match TRBD1. After removal of 0 bases from V and 3 bases from J, the junction contained 3 bases not matched to a gene. This CDR3 comprises 15 residues. CDR1 is SGHKS and CDR2 is YYEKEE in the germline V gene (reference sequence).

The chain links TRBV19 to TRBJ2-2; the match to TRBD2 covers 10 bases. Germline V lookup: CDR1 LNHDA, CDR2 SQIVND (reference sequence). The CDR3 is 14 amino acids. Unmatched junction bases numbered 2, after V lost 5 bases and J lost 5 bases. CDR3 sequence reads: CASSSSGGTGELFF. Written as DNA, the CDR3 is TGTGCCAGTAGTTCTAGCGGGGGAACCGGGGAGCTGTTTTTT.

A single count supports this clone. V and J are TRBV7-9 and TRBJ2-3; TRBD2 aligns across 10 bases. The CDR3 runs 15 residues. Germline V gene data show CDR1 as SEHNR and CDR2 as FQNEAQ (reference sequence). V trimming: 2 bases; J trimming: 5 bases; junction bases outside the gene matches: 4. The CDR3 spells CASSLSGGALDTQYF. CDR3 DNA sequence: TGTGCCAGCAGCTTAAGCGGGGGGGCCTTAGATACGCAGTATTTT.

The rearrangement links TRBV2 to TRBJ1-2, with D possibly being TRBD1 (5 bases). CDR1 and CDR2 (germline): SNHLY, FYNNEI. Trimming took off 6 bases at V and 8 bases at J, with 10 bases between the two ends. This CDR3 contains 11 residues. The CDR3 here is CASRGAPGYTF. CDR3 bases: TGTGCCAGCAGAGGGGCACCAGGCTACACCTTC.

This chain joins TRBV4-2 and TRBJ1-4; 9 nucleotides line up with TRBD1. V lost 4 bases, J lost 6 bases, and 12 bases stayed unmatched. Germline CDR1 is LGHNA and CDR2 is YNFKEQ. This CDR3 has 17 residues. The CDR3 nucleotides read TGTGCCAGCAGCCGCCGACAGGGGGTGACTTTCTATGAAAAACTGTTTTTT. Translated, it gives CASSRRQGVTFYEKLFF.

The rearrangement joins TRBV7-9 to TRBJ2-3; tentative D call: TRBD2 (6 bases). The CDR3 consists of 15 residues. Germline CDR1 is SEHNR and CDR2 is FQNEAQ (reference sequence). V gave up 1 base and J gave up 0 bases, with 8 bases separating them. The CDR3 nucleotides read TGTGCCAGCAGCTTAGGCGGGGCTAGCACAGATACGCAGTATTTT. Its translation is CASSLGGASTDTQYF.

The chain is built from TRBV7-3 and TRBJ2-2, with D possibly matching TRBD2 (6 bases). V was shortened by 4 bases and J by 4 bases, with 16 bases between the two germline ends. The CDR3 has 16 amino acids. Germline V gene sequence: CDR1 SGHTA, CDR2 FQGTGA. The CDR3 DNA follows: TGTGCCAGCAGCTCCCCGGAGATAGCGGCCACCGGGGAGCTGTTTTTT. Its translation is CASSSPEIAATGELFF.

The chain employs TRBV25-1 and TRBJ2-3; D unresolved. The CDR3 consists of 11 residues. The germline CDR1 and CDR2 sequences are MGHDK and SYGVNS. Deletions cut 10 bases from V and 2 bases from J, with 7 bases between. This chain's CDR3 is CAKLYTDTQYF. CDR3 nucleotide sequence: TGTGCCAAGCTGTACACAGATACGCAGTATTTT.

The chain uses TRBV19 and TRBJ1-4; TRBD1 is a possible D gene (6 bases). CDR1 is LNHDA, CDR2 SQIVND, per germline (reference sequence). There are 15 residues in the CDR3. V shed 5 bases and J shed 6 bases, with 16 bases lying between them. The CDR3 sequence: CASSFFARGDEKLFF. The DNA of the CDR3 is TGTGCCAGTAGTTTTTTTGCCAGGGGAGATGAAAAACTGTTTTTT.

In this sample, this clone turned up a few times. This sequence joins TRBV12-5 and TRBJ1-2, with 7 nucleotides matching TRBD1. Losses at the gene ends were 7 bases for V and 5 bases for J; bases not matched to a gene: 7. The germline V gene encodes CDR1 LGHNT and CDR2 FRNRAP. This CDR3 region has 13 residues. CDR3 sequence (DNA): TGTGCTAGTGCTCTCGGACAGGTTTATGGCTACACCTTC. It yields the protein CASALGQVYGYTF.

V and J are TRBV6-5 and TRBJ1-4, with 7 bases fitting TRBD1. Trimming removed 8 bases from V and 8 bases from J; junction bases left unmatched: 5. CDR1 is MNHEY and CDR2 is SVGAGI in the germline V gene. The CDR3 is 12 residues long. CDR3 coding DNA: TGTGCCAGCGGGTCCAGGGGGGAAAAACTGTTTTTT. As protein: CASGSRGEKLFF.

The V gene is TRBV19, the J gene TRBJ1-1, with 9 bases matching TRBD1. Germline CDR1 is LNHDA and CDR2 is SQIVND (reference sequence). The CDR3 length is 14 residues. The J segment lost 5 bases and the V segment lost 6 bases, leaving 7 bases of the junction unmatched. CDR3 in amino acids: CASRTRDRATEAFF. The DNA of the CDR3 is TGTGCCAGTAGAACCAGGGACAGGGCAACTGAAGCTTTCTTT.

The chain recombines TRBV5-8 with TRBJ1-2, with TRBD1 identical over 7 bases. The germline CDR1 and CDR2 sequences are SGHTS and YDEGEE. The CDR3 sequence is 15 residues long. V lost 1 base, J lost 5 bases, and 8 bases stayed unmatched. The CDR3 protein is CASSLLQGQIYGYTF. The CDR3 DNA reads as TGTGCCAGCAGCTTGCTGCAGGGACAGATATATGGCTACACCTTC. Together with reference TRBV5-8 and TRBJ1-2, the CDR3 gives the full variable domain: EAGVTQSPTHLIKTRGQQATLRCSPISGHTSVYWYQQALGLGLQFLLWYDEGEERNRGNFPPRFSGRQFPNYSSELNVNALELEDSALYLCASSLLQGQIYGYTFGSGTRLTVV.

This chain links TRBV4-3 with TRBJ2-3, with 10 nucleotides matching TRBD2. Germline V CDR1 and CDR2: LGHNA, YSLEER. CDR3 size: 16 residues. Trimming took 1 base from V and 2 from J; bases not matched to a gene: 3. For the CDR3, the DNA is TGCGCCAGCAGCCAAGTTCTAGCGGGGGCCACAGATACGCAGTATTTT. It encodes CASSQVLAGATDTQYF.